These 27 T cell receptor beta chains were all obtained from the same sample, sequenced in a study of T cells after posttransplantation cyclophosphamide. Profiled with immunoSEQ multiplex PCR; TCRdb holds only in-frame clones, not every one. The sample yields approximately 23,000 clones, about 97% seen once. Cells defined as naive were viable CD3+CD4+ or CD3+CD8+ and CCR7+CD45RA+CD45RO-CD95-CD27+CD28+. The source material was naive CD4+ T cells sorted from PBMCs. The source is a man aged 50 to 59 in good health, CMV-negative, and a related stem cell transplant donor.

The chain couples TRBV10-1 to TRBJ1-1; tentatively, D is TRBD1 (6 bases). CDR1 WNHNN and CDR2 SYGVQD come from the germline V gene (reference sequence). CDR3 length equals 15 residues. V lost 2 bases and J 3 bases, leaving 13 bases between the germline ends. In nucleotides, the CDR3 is TGCGCCAGCAGTGAGCTCCAGGGGTCCGACACTGAAGCTTTCTTT. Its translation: CASSELQGSDTEAFF.

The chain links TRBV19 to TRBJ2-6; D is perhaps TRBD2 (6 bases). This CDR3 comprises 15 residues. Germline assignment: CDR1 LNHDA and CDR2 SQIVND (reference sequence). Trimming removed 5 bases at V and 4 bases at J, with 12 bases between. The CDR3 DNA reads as TGTGCCAGTAGTCTCTGGGGGGTCGGGGCCAACGTCCTGACTTTC. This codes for CASSLWGVGANVLTF. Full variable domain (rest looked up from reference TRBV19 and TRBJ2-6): DGGITQSPKYLFRKEGQNVTLSCEQNLNHDAMYWYRQDPGQGLRLIYYSQIVNDFQKGDIAEGYSVSREKKESFPLTVTSAQKNPTAFYLCASSLWGVGANVLTFGAGSRLTVL.

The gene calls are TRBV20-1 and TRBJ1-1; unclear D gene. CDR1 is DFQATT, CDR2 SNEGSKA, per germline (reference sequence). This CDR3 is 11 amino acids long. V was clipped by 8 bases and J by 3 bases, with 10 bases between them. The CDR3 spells CSSNRDTEAFF. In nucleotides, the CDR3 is TGCAGTTCGAACCGGGACACTGAAGCTTTCTTT.

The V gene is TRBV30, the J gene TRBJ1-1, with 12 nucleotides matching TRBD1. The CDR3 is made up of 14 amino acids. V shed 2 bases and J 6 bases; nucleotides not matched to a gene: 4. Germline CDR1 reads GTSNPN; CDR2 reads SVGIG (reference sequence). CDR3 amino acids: CAWSSGTGGSEAFF. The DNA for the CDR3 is TGTGCCTGGAGTTCCGGGACAGGGGGCTCTGAAGCTTTCTTT.

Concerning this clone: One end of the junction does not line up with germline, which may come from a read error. Written as DNA, the CDR3 is TGTGCCAGCAGCTTAGCAGAAAGCTCCTATAATTCCCCCCTCCACTTT. Translation: CASSLAESSYNSPLHF. The chain is built from TRBV7-9 and TRBJ1-6; D remains unclear. The CDR3 contains 16 residues. Per germline, CDR1 SEHNR and CDR2 FQNEAQ (reference sequence).

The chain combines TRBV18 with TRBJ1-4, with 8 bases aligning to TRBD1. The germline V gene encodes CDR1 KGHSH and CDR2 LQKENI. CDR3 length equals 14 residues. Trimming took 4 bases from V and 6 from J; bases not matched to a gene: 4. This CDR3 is CASSLGTGHEKLFF. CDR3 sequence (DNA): TGTGCCAGCTCACTCGGGACAGGCCATGAAAAACTGTTTTTT.

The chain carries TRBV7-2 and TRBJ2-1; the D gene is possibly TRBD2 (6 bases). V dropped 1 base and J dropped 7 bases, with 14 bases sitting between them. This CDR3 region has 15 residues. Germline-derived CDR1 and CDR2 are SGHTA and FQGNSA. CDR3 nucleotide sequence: TGTGCCAGCAGCTTAGTCGGGGGAACCGGGAATGAGCAGTTCTTC. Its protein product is CASSLVGGTGNEQFF. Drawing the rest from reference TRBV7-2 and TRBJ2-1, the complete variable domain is GAGVSQSPSNKVTEKGKDVELRCDPISGHTALYWYRQSLGQGLEFLIYFQGNSAPDKSGLPSDRFSAERTGGSVSTLTIQRTQQEDSAVYLCASSLVGGTGNEQFFGPGTRLTVL.

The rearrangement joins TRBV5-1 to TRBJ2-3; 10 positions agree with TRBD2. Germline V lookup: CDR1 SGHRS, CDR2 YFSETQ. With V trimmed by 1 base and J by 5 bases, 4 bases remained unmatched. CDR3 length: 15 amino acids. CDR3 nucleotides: TGCGCCAGCAGCTTGAAGCGGGAGGGTATAGATACGCAGTATTTT. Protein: CASSLKREGIDTQYF. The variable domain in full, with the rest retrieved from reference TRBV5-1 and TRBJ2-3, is KAGVTQTPRYLIKTRGQQVTLSCSPISGHRSVSWYQQTPGQGLQFLFEYFSETQRNKGNFPGRFSGRQFSNSRSEMNVSTLELGDSALYLCASSLKREGIDTQYFGPGTRLTVL.

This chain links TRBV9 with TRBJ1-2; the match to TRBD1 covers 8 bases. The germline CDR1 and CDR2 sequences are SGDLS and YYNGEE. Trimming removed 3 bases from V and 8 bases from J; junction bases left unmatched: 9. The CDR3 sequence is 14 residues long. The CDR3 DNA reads TGTGCCAGCAGCGCTGGGCAGGGGGCGGGAGGCTACACCTTC. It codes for CASSAGQGAGGYTF.

CDR3 sequence reads: CASSLVQDMINEQFF. In DNA form, the CDR3 reads TGTGCCAGCAGCTTAGTTCAAGACATGATCAATGAGCAGTTCTTC. This chain uses TRBV13 with TRBJ2-1; no clear D. Germline loops: CDR1 PRHDT, CDR2 FYEKMQ (reference sequence). The V end was cut by 1 base, the J end by 6 bases, with 13 bases between. CDR3 size: 15 residues. Full variable domain (rest looked up from reference TRBV13 and TRBJ2-1): AAGVIQSPRHLIKEKRETATLKCYPIPRHDTVYWYQQGPGQDPQFLISFYEKMQSDKGSIPDRFSAQQFSDYHSELNMSSLELGDSALYFCASSLVQDMINEQFFGPGTRLTVL.

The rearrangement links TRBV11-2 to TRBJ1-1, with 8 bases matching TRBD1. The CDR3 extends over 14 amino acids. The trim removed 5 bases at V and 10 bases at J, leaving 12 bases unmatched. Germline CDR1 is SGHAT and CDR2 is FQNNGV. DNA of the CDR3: TGTGCCAGCAGCCCAGTGCAGGGGGCTGGCGGAGCTTTCTTT. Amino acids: CASSPVQGAGGAFF.

CDR3 nucleotide sequence: TGTGCCAGCAGCAAACCAAGGAGATATGACAGGGGGCGGTTTAGCGGCTCCTACAATGAGCAGTTCTTC. It yields the protein CASSKPRRYDRGRFSGSYNEQFF. The chain employs TRBV21-1 and TRBJ2-1; the table's D call, TRBD1, was not checked against the DNA. TRBV21-1 counts as a pseudogene. The length of the CDR3 is 23 residues.

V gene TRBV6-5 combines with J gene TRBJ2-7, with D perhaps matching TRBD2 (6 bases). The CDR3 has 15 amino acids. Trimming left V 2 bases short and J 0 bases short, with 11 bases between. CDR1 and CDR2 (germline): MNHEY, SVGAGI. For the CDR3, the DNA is TGTGCCAGCAGTTACGCTACGGGACTCTCCTACGAGCAGTACTTC. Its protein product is CASSYATGLSYEQYF.

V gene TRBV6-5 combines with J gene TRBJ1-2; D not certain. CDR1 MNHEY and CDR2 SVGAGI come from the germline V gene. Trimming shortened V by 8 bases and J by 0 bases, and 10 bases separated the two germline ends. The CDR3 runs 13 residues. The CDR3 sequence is CASGAFANYGYTF. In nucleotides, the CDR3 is TGTGCCAGCGGAGCTTTTGCTAACTATGGCTACACCTTC.

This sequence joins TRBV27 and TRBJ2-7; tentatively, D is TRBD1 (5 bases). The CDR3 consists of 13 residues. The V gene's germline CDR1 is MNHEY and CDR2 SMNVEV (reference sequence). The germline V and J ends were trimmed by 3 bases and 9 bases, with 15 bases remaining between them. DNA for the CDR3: TGTGCCAGCAGTTTCAACTACCAGGGTACGCAGTACTTC. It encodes CASSFNYQGTQYF.

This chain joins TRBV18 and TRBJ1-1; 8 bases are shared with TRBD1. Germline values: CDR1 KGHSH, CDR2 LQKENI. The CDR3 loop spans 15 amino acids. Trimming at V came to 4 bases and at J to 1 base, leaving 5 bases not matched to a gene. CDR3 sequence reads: CASSHTDRENTEAFF. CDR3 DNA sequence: TGTGCCAGCTCACATACGGACAGGGAGAACACTGAAGCTTTCTTT.

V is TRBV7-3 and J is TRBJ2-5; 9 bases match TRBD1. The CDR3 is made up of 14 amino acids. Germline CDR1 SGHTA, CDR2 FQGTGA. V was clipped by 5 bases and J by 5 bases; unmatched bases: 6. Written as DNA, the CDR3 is TGTGCCAGCAGCGTGACAGGGGGAGGGGAGACCCAGTACTTC. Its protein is CASSVTGGGETQYF.

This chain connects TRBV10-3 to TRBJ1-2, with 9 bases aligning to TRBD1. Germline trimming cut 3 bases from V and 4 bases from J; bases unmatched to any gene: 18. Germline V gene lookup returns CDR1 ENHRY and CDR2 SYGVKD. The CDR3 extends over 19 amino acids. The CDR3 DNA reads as TGTGCCATCAGTGACCAGGTGACAGGGGGTCGGGGTTTTGGCTATGGCTACACCTTC. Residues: CAISDQVTGGRGFGYGYTF.

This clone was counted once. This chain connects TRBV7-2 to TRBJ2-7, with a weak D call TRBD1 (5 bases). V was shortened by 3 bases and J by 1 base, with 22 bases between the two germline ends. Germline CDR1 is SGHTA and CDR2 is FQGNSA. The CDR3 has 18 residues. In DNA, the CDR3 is TGTGCCAGCAGCTTTAGAGCCCCTCAAAAGGGGCCTTCCTACGAGCAGTACTTC. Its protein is CASSFRAPQKGPSYEQYF.

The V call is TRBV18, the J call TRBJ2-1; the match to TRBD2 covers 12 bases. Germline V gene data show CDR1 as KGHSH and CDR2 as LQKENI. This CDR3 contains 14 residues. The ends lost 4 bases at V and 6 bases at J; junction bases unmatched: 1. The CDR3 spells CASSQLAGGNEQFF. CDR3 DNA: TGTGCCAGCTCACAACTAGCGGGGGGCAATGAGCAGTTCTTC.

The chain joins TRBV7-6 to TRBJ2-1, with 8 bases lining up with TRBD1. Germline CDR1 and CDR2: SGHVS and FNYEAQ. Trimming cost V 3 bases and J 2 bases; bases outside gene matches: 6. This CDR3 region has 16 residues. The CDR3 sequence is CASSFRRGLTYNEQFF. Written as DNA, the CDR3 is TGTGCCAGCAGCTTCCGCAGGGGGCTTACCTACAATGAGCAGTTCTTC.

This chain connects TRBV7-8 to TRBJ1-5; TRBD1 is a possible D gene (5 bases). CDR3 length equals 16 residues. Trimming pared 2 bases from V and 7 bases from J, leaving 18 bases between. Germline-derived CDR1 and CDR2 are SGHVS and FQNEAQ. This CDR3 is CASSLNRPGNGQPQHF. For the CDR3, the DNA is TGTGCCAGCAGCTTAAACAGGCCGGGCAATGGACAGCCCCAGCATTTT. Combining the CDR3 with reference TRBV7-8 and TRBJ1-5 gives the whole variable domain GAGVSQSPRYKVAKRGQDVALRCDPISGHVSLFWYQQALGQGPEFLTYFQNEAQLDKSGLPSDRFFAERPEGSVSTLKIQRTQQEDSAVYLCASSLNRPGNGQPQHFGDGTRLSIL.

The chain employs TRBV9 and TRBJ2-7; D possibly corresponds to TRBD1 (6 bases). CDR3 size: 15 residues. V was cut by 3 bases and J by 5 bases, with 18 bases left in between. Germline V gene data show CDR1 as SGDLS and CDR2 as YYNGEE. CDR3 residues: CASSGGAHRAHEQYF. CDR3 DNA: TGTGCCAGCAGCGGCGGCGCCCACAGGGCCCACGAGCAGTACTTC.

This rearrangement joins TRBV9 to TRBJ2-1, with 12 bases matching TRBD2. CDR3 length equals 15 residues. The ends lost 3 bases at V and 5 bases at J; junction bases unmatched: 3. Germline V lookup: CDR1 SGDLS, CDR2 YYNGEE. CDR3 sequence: CASSGLAGANNEQFF. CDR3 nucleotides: TGTGCCAGCAGCGGACTAGCGGGAGCTAACAATGAGCAGTTCTTC.

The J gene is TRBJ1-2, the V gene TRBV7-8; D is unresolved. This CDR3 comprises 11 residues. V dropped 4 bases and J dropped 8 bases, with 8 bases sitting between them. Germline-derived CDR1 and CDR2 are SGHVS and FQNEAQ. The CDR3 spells CASSSGEGYTF. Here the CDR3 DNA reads TGTGCCAGCAGCTCCGGTGAAGGCTACACCTTC.

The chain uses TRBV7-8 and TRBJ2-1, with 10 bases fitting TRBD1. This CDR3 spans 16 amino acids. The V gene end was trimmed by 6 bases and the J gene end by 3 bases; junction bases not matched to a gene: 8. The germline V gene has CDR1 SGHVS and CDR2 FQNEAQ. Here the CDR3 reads CASSKTDRGLYNEQFF. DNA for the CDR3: TGTGCCAGCAGTAAAACCGACAGGGGGCTCTACAATGAGCAGTTCTTC. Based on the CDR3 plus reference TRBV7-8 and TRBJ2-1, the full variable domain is GAGVSQSPRYKVAKRGQDVALRCDPISGHVSLFWYQQALGQGPEFLTYFQNEAQLDKSGLPSDRFFAERPEGSVSTLKIQRTQQEDSAVYLCASSKTDRGLYNEQFFGPGTRLTVL.

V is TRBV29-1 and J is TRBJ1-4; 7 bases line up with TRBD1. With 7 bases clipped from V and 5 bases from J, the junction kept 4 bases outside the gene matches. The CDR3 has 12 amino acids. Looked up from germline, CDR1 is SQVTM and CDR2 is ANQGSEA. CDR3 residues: CSAAGQNEKLFF. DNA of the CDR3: TGCAGCGCTGCGGGACAGAATGAAAAACTGTTTTTT.